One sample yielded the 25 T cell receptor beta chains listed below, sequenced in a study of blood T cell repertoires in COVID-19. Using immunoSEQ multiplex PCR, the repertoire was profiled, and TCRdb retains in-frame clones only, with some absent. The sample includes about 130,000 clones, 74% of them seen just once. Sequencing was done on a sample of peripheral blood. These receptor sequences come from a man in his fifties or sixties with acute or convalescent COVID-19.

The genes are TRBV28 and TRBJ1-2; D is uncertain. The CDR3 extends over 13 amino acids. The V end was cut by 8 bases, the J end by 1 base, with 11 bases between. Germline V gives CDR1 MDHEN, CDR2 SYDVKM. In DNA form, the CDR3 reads TGTGCCAGCCTACCCGATCTTAACTATGGCTACACCTTC. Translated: CASLPDLNYGYTF.

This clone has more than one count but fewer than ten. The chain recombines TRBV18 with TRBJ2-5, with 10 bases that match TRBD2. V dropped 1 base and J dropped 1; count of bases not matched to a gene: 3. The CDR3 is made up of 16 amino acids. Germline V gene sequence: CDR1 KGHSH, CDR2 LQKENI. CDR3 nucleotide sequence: TGTGCCAGCTCACCACTAGCGGGAGGCCTCCAAGAGACCCAGTACTTC. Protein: CASSPLAGGLQETQYF.

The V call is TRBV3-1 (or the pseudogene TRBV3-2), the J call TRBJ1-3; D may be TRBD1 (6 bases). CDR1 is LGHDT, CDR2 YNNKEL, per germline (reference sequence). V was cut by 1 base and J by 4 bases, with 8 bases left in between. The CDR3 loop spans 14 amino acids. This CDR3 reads CASSQVGTGNTIYF. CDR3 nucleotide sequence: TGTGCCAGCAGCCAAGTCGGGACAGGAAACACCATATATTTT.

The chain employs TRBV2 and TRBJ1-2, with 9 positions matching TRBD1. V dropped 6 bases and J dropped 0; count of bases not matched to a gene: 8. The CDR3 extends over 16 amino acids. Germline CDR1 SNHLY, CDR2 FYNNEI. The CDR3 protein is CASRLTGGPANYGYTF. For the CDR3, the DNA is TGTGCCAGCAGGTTGACAGGGGGGCCCGCTAACTATGGCTACACCTTC. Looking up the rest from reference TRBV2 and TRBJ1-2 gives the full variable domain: EPEVTQTPSHQVTQMGQEVILRCVPISNHLYFYWYRQILGQKVEFLVSFYNNEISEKSEIFDDQFSVERPDGSNFTLKIRSTKLEDSAMYFCASRLTGGPANYGYTFGSGTRLTVV.

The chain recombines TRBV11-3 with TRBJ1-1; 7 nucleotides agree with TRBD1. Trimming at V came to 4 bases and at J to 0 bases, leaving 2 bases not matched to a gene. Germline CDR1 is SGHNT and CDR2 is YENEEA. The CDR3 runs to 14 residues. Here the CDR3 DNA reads TGTGCCAGCAGCTCAGGGGGGATGAACACTGAAGCTTTCTTT. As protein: CASSSGGMNTEAFF. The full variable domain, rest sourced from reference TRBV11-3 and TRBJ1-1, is EAGVVQSPRYKIIEKKQPVAFWCNPISGHNTLYWYLQNLGQGPELLIRYENEEAVDDSQLPKDRFSAERLKGVDSTLKIQPAELGDSAVYLCASSSGGMNTEAFFGQGTRLTVV.

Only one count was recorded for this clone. In DNA form, the CDR3 reads TGCGCCAGCAGTGGTGGTCAGAATTGGTGGAACACTGAAGCTTTCTTT. Translated, it gives CASSGGQNWWNTEAFF. This chain connects TRBV10-2 to TRBJ1-1; the D is unclear. V shed 4 bases and J shed 1 base, with 16 bases lying between them. Germline V gene lookup returns CDR1 WSHSY and CDR2 SAAADI. The CDR3 is 16 amino acids.

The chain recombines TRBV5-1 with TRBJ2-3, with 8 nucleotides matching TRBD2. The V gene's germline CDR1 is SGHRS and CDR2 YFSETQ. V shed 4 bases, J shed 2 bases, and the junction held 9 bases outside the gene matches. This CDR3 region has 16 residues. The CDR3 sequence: CASSTEAGAITDTQYF. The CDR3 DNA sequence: TGCGCCAGCAGCACCGAAGCGGGGGCCATCACAGATACGCAGTATTTT.

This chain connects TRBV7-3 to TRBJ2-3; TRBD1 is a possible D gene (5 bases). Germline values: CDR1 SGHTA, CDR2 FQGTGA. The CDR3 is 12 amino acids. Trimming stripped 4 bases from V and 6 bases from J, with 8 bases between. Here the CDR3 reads CASSSRQDTQYF. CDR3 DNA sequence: TGTGCCAGCAGCTCTCGACAGGATACGCAGTATTTT. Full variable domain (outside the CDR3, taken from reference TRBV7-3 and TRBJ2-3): GAGVSQTPSNKVTEKGKYVELRCDPISGHTALYWYRQSLGQGPEFLIYFQGTGAADDSGLPNDRFFAVRPEGSVSTLKIQRTERGDSAVYLCASSSRQDTQYFGPGTRLTVL.

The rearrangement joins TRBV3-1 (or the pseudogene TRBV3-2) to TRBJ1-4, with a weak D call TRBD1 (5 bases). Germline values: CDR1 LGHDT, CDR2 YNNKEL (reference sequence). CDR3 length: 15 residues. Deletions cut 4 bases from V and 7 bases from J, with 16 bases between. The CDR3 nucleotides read TGTGCCAGCAGCCCACCCGGGGGGTTTGGTGAAAAACTGTTTTTT. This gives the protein CASSPPGGFGEKLFF.

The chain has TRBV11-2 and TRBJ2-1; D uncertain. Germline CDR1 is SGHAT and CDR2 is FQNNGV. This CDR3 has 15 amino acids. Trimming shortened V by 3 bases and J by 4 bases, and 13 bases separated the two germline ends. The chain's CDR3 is CASSLSLGMYNEQFF. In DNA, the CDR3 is TGTGCCAGCAGCTTGAGTCTAGGTATGTACAATGAGCAGTTCTTC.

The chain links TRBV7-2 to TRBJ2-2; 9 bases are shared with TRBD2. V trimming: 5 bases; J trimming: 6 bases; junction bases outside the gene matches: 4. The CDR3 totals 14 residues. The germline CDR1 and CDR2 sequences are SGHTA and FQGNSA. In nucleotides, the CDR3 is TGTGCCAGCAGCCCGGGACTAGCATCCGGGGAGCTGTTTTTT. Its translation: CASSPGLASGELFF.

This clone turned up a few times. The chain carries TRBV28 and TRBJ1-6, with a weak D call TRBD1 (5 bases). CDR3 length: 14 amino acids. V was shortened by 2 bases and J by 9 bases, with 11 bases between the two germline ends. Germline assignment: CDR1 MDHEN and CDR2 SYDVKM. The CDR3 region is CASSLVAGFSPLHF. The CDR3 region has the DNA TGTGCCAGCAGTTTAGTGGCAGGGTTTTCACCCCTCCACTTT.

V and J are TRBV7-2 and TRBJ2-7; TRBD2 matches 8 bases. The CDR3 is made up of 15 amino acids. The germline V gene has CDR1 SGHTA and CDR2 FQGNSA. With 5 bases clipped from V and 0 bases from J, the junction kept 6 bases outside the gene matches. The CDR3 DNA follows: TGTGCCAGCAGCCCCATAGCGGGGAGCTCCTACGAGCAGTACTTC. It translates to CASSPIAGSSYEQYF.

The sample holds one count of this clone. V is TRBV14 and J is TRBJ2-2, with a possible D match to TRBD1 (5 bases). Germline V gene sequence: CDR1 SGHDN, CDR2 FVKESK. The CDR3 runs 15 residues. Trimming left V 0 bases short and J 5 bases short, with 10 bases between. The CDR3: CASSQDRVVTGELFF. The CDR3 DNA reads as TGTGCCAGCAGCCAAGACAGGGTAGTAACCGGGGAGCTGTTTTTT. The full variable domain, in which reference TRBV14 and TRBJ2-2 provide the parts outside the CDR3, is EAGVTQFPSHSVIEKGQTVTLRCDPISGHDNLYWYRRVMGKEIKFLLHFVKESKQDESGMPNNRFLAERTGGTYSTLKVQPAELEDSGVYFCASSQDRVVTGELFFGEGSRLTVL.

CDR3 region: CASAVDRGFSGDGYTF. CDR3 nucleotide sequence: TGTGCCAGCGCGGTGGACAGGGGGTTTAGTGGAGATGGCTACACCTTC. The rearrangement joins TRBV19 to TRBJ1-2, with TRBD1 identical over 10 bases. Germline trimming cut 9 bases from V and 6 bases from J; bases unmatched to any gene: 16. This CDR3 contains 16 residues. Germline values: CDR1 LNHDA, CDR2 SQIVND (reference sequence). Full variable domain (rest looked up from reference TRBV19 and TRBJ1-2): DGGITQSPKYLFRKEGQNVTLSCEQNLNHDAMYWYRQDPGQGLRLIYYSQIVNDFQKGDIAEGYSVSREKKESFPLTVTSAQKNPTAFYLCASAVDRGFSGDGYTFGSGTRLTVV.

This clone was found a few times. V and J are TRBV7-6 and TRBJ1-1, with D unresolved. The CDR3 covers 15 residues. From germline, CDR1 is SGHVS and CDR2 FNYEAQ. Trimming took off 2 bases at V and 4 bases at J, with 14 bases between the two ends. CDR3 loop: CASSLTVEGGTEAFF. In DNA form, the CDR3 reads TGTGCCAGCAGCTTAACAGTTGAGGGCGGCACTGAAGCTTTCTTT.

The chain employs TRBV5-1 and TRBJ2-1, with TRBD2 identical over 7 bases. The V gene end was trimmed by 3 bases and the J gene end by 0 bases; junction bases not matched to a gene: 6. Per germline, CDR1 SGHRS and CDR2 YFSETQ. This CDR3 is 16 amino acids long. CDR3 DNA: TGCGCCAGCAGCTACCTTAGCGGGTCCTCCTACAATGAGCAGTTCTTC. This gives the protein CASSYLSGSSYNEQFF. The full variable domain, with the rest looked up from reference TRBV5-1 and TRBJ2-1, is KAGVTQTPRYLIKTRGQQVTLSCSPISGHRSVSWYQQTPGQGLQFLFEYFSETQRNKGNFPGRFSGRQFSNSRSEMNVSTLELGDSALYLCASSYLSGSSYNEQFFGPGTRLTVL.

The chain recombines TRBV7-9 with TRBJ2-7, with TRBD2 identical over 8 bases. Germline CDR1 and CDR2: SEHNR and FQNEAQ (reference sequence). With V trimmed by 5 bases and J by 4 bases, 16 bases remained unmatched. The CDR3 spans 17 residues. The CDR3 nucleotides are TGTGCCAGCAGCCGGGGGGGTCCGGCGGGAGACCGTTACGAGCAGTACTTC. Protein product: CASSRGGPAGDRYEQYF.

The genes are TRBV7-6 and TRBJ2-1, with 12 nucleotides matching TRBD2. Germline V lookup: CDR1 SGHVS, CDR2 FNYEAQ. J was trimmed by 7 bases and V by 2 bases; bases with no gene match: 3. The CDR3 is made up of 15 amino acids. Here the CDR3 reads CASSLLAGGPNEQFF. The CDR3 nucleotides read TGTGCCAGCAGCTTACTAGCGGGAGGGCCGAATGAGCAGTTCTTC.

CDR3 bases: TGTGCCATCAGTCCCCGGGATATCAATGAGCAGTTCTTC. Translated, it gives CAISPRDINEQFF. V gene TRBV10-3 combines with J gene TRBJ2-1; possibly TRBD2 for D (5 bases). The V and J ends lost 5 bases and 6 bases respectively, with 11 bases between them. The CDR3 covers 13 residues. Germline CDR1 is ENHRY and CDR2 is SYGVKD.

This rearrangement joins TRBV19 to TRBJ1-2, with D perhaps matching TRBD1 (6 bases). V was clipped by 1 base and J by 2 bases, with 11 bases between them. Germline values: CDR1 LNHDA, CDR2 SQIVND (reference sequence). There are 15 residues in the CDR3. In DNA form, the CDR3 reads TGTGCCAGTAGTATAGCCGGAACAGGGAACTATGGCTACACCTTC. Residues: CASSIAGTGNYGYTF. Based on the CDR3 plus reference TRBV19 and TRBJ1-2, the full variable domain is DGGITQSPKYLFRKEGQNVTLSCEQNLNHDAMYWYRQDPGQGLRLIYYSQIVNDFQKGDIAEGYSVSREKKESFPLTVTSAQKNPTAFYLCASSIAGTGNYGYTFGSGTRLTVV.

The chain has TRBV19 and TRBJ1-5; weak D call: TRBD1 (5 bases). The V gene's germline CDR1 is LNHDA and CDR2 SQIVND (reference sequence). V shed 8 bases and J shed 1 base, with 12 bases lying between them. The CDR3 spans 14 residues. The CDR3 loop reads CASFGGVSNQPQHF. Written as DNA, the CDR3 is TGTGCCAGTTTTGGGGGGGTGAGCAATCAGCCCCAGCATTTT.

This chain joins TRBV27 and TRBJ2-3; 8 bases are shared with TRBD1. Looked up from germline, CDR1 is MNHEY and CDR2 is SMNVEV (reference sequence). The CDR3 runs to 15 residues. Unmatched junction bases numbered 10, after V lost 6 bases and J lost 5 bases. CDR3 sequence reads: CASSPGQGVRDTQYF. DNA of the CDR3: TGTGCCAGCAGCCCCGGACAGGGAGTTAGAGATACGCAGTATTTT.

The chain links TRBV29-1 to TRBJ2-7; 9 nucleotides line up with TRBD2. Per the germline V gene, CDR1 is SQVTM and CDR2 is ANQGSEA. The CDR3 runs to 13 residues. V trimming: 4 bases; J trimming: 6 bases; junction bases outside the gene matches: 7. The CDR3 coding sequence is TGCAGCGTTGTAGGCGGGAGGGCCCCCGAGCAGTACTTC. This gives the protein CSVVGGRAPEQYF.

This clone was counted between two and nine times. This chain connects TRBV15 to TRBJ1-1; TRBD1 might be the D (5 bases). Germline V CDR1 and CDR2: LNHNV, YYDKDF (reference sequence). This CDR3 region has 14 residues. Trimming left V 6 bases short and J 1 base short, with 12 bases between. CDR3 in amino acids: CATSDPGQNTEAFF. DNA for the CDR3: TGTGCCACCAGTGACCCCGGACAGAACACTGAAGCTTTCTTT.